These 14 T cell receptor beta chains came from one sample sequenced in a study of T cell changes during pregnancy in multiple sclerosis. Some clones are missing from TCRdb's copy, which holds only in-frame ones; the method was immunoSEQ multiplex PCR. The sample records more than 30,000 clones, around nine tenths being singletons. Sequenced material: CD4+ T cells from peripheral blood mononuclear cells, taken in the third trimester of pregnancy. Source of these receptors: a female donor in good health, enrolled as a control in a pregnancy study.

This clone was detected a few times. The chain combines TRBV7-9 with TRBJ1-4; 7 nucleotides match TRBD1. The CDR3 runs to 14 residues. The germline gives CDR1 SEHNR, CDR2 FQNEAQ (reference sequence). Unmatched junction bases numbered 4, after V lost 5 bases and J lost 4 bases. CDR3 in amino acids: CASSRTGRNEKLFF. The DNA of the CDR3 is TGTGCCAGCAGCCGGACAGGCCGTAATGAAAAACTGTTTTTT.

This chain links TRBV18 with TRBJ1-1; D not certain. Trimming shortened V by 8 bases and J by 1 base, and 17 bases separated the two germline ends. The germline V gene encodes CDR1 KGHSH and CDR2 LQKENI. This CDR3 has 15 amino acids. The CDR3 nucleotides read TGTGCCAGCACACTTTACGACTCTCCGAACACTGAAGCTTTCTTT. Its translation is CASTLYDSPNTEAFF.

The chain carries TRBV6-1 and TRBJ1-1; no clear D gene. CDR1 is MNHNS and CDR2 is SASEGT in the germline V gene. Trimming shortened V by 7 bases and J by 3 bases, and 18 bases separated the two germline ends. This CDR3 has 15 amino acids. This CDR3 reads CASTQSPEWDTEAFF. CDR3 nucleotide sequence: TGTGCCAGCACCCAAAGTCCGGAGTGGGACACTGAAGCTTTCTTT.

A word on this clone: Other DNA sequences in the same sample also yield this CDR3. The chain employs TRBV6-5 and TRBJ1-3; D remains ambiguous. Trimming shortened V by 2 bases and J by 0 bases, and 5 bases separated the two germline ends. This CDR3 is built from 14 residues. In germline, CDR1 is MNHEY, CDR2 SVGAGI. The CDR3 bases are TGTGCCAGCAGTTACGGCAGCTCTGGAAACACCATATATTTT. Translation: CASSYGSSGNTIYF.

This chain connects TRBV7-9 to TRBJ2-1; 13 bases fit TRBD2. Germline CDR1 reads SEHNR; CDR2 reads FQNEAQ (reference sequence). V lost 3 bases to trimming and J lost 10 bases; unmatched junction nucleotides: 3. The CDR3 covers 14 residues. The CDR3 region is CASSFGLAGVEQFF. The DNA for the CDR3 is TGTGCCAGCAGCTTCGGACTAGCGGGGGTGGAGCAGTTCTTC. Combining the CDR3 with reference TRBV7-9 and TRBJ2-1 gives the whole variable domain DTGVSQNPRHKITKRGQNVTFRCDPISEHNRLYWYRQTLGQGPEFLTYFQNEAQLEKSRLLSDRFSAERPKGSFSTLEIQRTEQGDSAMYLCASSFGLAGVEQFFGPGTRLTVL.

The V gene is TRBV30, the J gene TRBJ1-2; unclear D gene. There are 14 residues in the CDR3. Germline lookup yields CDR1 GTSNPN and CDR2 SVGIG (reference sequence). Trimming stripped 0 bases from V and 4 bases from J, with 12 bases between. Here the CDR3 reads CAWSVLSSGYGYTF. CDR3 DNA sequence: TGTGCCTGGAGTGTACTAAGTAGCGGCTATGGCTACACCTTC.

The J gene is TRBJ2-7, the V gene TRBV6-5; 8 bases are a match to TRBD1. After removal of 5 bases from V and 5 bases from J, the junction contained 5 bases not matched to a gene. Germline V lookup: CDR1 MNHEY, CDR2 SVGAGI. The CDR3 has 13 amino acids. CDR3 nucleotide sequence: TGTGCCAGCAGTGACAGGGGAGCTCACGAGCAGTACTTC. Protein product: CASSDRGAHEQYF.

The chain has TRBV27 and TRBJ2-7; 7 bases match TRBD1. CDR1 MNHEY and CDR2 SMNVEV come from the germline V gene (reference sequence). J gave up 3 bases and V 0 bases, and 11 bases lay outside the gene matches. This CDR3 is 17 amino acids long. CDR3 bases: TGTGCCAGCAGTTTATCAACCTCGGGACAGCGAAACTACGAGCAGTACTTC. It translates to CASSLSTSGQRNYEQYF.

CDR3 bases: TGTGCCACCAGCTTCGACCAGGGGGCGAGAACTATCGGAAACACCATATATTTT. Protein: CATSFDQGARTIGNTIYF. V is TRBV15 and J is TRBJ1-3, with 8 bases identical to TRBD1. This CDR3 is built from 18 residues. The V segment lost 5 bases and the J segment 4 bases; nucleotides outside the gene matches: 16. Per germline, CDR1 LNHNV and CDR2 YYDKDF (reference sequence).

This sequence joins TRBV29-1 and TRBJ1-1; TRBD1 might be the D (6 bases). Germline V CDR1 and CDR2: SQVTM, ANQGSEA. The CDR3 sequence is 12 residues long. In DNA, the CDR3 is TGCACCACAACAAGGGGGACCACTGAAGCTTTCTTT. Translating it yields CTTTRGTTEAFF. The full variable domain, in which reference TRBV29-1 and TRBJ1-1 provide the parts outside the CDR3, is SAVISQKPSRDICQRGTSLTIQCQVDSQVTMMFWYRQQPGQSLTLIATANQGSEATYESGFVIDKFPISRPNLTFSTLTVSNMSPEDSSIYLCTTTRGTTEAFFGQGTRLTVV.

The rearrangement joins TRBV6-6 to TRBJ2-1; 7 bases match TRBD2. Germline V gives CDR1 MNHNY, CDR2 SVGAGI (reference sequence). This CDR3 comprises 16 residues. V trimming: 6 bases; J trimming: 4 bases; junction bases outside the gene matches: 12. CDR3 loop: CASSTEGGKGYNEQFF. CDR3 sequence (DNA): TGTGCCAGCAGCACCGAGGGAGGGAAGGGTTACAATGAGCAGTTCTTC.

V and J are TRBV4-1 and TRBJ2-3, with 11 positions matching TRBD2. Trimming cost V 4 bases and J 1 base; bases outside gene matches: 1. Germline V gives CDR1 MGHRA, CDR2 YSYEKL. The CDR3 extends over 15 amino acids. The CDR3 coding sequence is TGCGCCAGCAGCCTGGGACTAGCGGGCACAGATACGCAGTATTTT. As protein: CASSLGLAGTDTQYF.

This chain uses TRBV5-1 with TRBJ1-1, with 9 bases lining up with TRBD1. The CDR3 is 14 amino acids. After removal of 7 bases from V and 3 bases from J, the junction contained 7 bases not matched to a gene. Germline assignment: CDR1 SGHRS and CDR2 YFSETQ. This chain's CDR3 is CASGDGQGHTEAFF. CDR3 nucleotides: TGCGCCAGCGGAGACGGACAGGGGCACACTGAAGCTTTCTTT.

The CDR3 sequence is CASSLRIPARGQETQYF. The CDR3, as DNA: TGTGCCAGCAGCTTAAGGATTCCGGCCCGAGGCCAAGAGACCCAGTACTTC. The V call is TRBV7-9, the J call TRBJ2-5; D is unclear. Germline loops: CDR1 SEHNR, CDR2 FQNEAQ (reference sequence). Trimming shortened V by 2 bases and J by 1 base, and 17 bases separated the two germline ends. CDR3 size: 17 residues.